Following are 24 T cell receptor beta chains from one sample sequenced in a study of Ad26.COV2.S vaccination and SARS-CoV-2 variants. Treatment defined: some 20 received Ad26.COV2.S at low or high dose, single or two shots; 5 received placebo; per-sample allocation not given. Material that was analyzed had been drawn on day 63 after the first vaccine or placebo injection. Sequencing used immunoSEQ multiplex PCR; TCRdb keeps in-frame clones, though not all of them. The sample consists of 350,000 to 500,000 clones, more than 80% of them appearing once. Sequences were derived from peripheral blood, sampled in a trial of Ad26.COV2.S vaccine versus placebo. All receptors come from a person aged 18-60 years who received the Ad26.COV2.S COVID-19 vaccine or a placebo.

V gene TRBV9 combines with J gene TRBJ2-7, with TRBD2 as a possible D gene (6 bases). Germline lookup yields CDR1 SGDLS and CDR2 YYNGEE. With 8 bases removed from V and 5 bases from J, the gap between germline ends came to 17 bases. CDR3 size: 13 residues. Written as DNA, the CDR3 is TGTGCCAGAATTGGAGGGGTCGAAAACGAGCAGTACTTC. Amino acids: CARIGGVENEQYF.

V usage is TRBV9 and J usage is TRBJ1-5, with 7 positions matching TRBD1. V shed 3 bases and J 2 bases; nucleotides not matched to a gene: 11. This CDR3 contains 17 residues. CDR1 and CDR2 from the germline V gene are SGDLS and YYNGEE. The CDR3 sequence is CASSGQGMRRGNQPQHF. As DNA, the CDR3 is TGTGCCAGCAGCGGACAGGGAATGCGGAGAGGCAATCAGCCCCAGCATTTT.

This sequence joins TRBV16 and TRBJ1-1, with D unresolved. Deletions cut 0 bases from V and 4 bases from J, with 9 bases between. Per the germline V gene, CDR1 is KGHSY and CDR2 is FQNENV. The CDR3 runs 14 residues. In DNA form, the CDR3 reads TGTGCCAGCAGCCAATCGGCAGTGCTCACTGAAGCTTTCTTT. Its protein product is CASSQSAVLTEAFF.

The genes are TRBV4-3 and TRBJ1-2; D is uncertain. From germline, CDR1 is LGHNA and CDR2 YSLEER. The V end lost 1 base, the J end lost 6 bases, and 18 bases lay between the germline ends. This CDR3 spans 16 amino acids. CDR3: CASSQGLASRGHGYTF. The CDR3 coding sequence is TGCGCCAGCAGCCAAGGTTTGGCCTCGAGAGGGCATGGCTACACCTTC.

J is TRBJ2-1 and V is TRBV9; 10 bases align to TRBD2. The junction had 12 bases not matched to a gene; V was cut back by 1 base and J by 2 bases. The length of the CDR3 is 19 residues. The V gene's germline CDR1 is SGDLS and CDR2 YYNGEE. The CDR3 loop reads CASSVKTSGDSFTYNEQFF. CDR3 nucleotide sequence: TGTGCCAGCAGCGTAAAAACTAGCGGGGACAGCTTCACCTACAATGAGCAGTTCTTC. The complete variable domain, with remaining parts taken from reference TRBV9 and TRBJ2-1, reads DSGVTQTPKHLITATGQRVTLRCSPRSGDLSVYWYQQSLDQGLQFLIQYYNGEERAKGNILERFSAQQFPDLHSELNLSSLELGDSALYFCASSVKTSGDSFTYNEQFFGPGTRLTVL.

The chain carries TRBV7-2 and TRBJ1-1; 7 nucleotides match TRBD1. V lost 6 bases and J lost 3; bases outside the gene matches: 10. Germline assignment: CDR1 SGHTA and CDR2 FQGNSA. CDR3 length: 15 residues. The CDR3 DNA reads TGTGCCAGCAGAACAGGGGCAGGGGTGTACACTGAAGCTTTCTTT. This codes for CASRTGAGVYTEAFF.

This chain links TRBV30 with TRBJ1-6; TRBD1 might be the D (5 bases). V lost 0 bases, J lost 10 bases, and 13 bases lay in between. Germline-derived CDR1 and CDR2 are GTSNPN and SVGIG (reference sequence). The CDR3 consists of 14 residues. This CDR3 reads CAWSVYDRQSPLHF. The CDR3 DNA is TGTGCCTGGAGTGTGTACGACCGACAGTCACCCCTCCACTTT.

The chain has TRBV4-1 and TRBJ2-2, with D tentatively TRBD2 (5 bases). Per germline, CDR1 MGHRA and CDR2 YSYEKL. V was pared by 0 bases and J by 0 bases, with 17 bases between. This CDR3 comprises 19 residues. The CDR3 DNA follows: TGCGCCAGCAGCCAAGAAGGAGAGGGAGCGATAGCGAACACCGGGGAGCTGTTTTTT. This translates into CASSQEGEGAIANTGELFF.

The count of this clone is one. V and J are TRBV6-5 and TRBJ1-4, with D unclear. Deletions cut 2 bases from V and 2 bases from J, with 6 bases between. The CDR3 runs to 14 residues. The germline CDR1 and CDR2 sequences are MNHEY and SVGAGI. The CDR3 DNA reads TGTGCCAGCAGTTACGGGTCTACTAATGAAAAACTGTTTTTT. Its translation is CASSYGSTNEKLFF.

The J gene is TRBJ2-5, the V gene TRBV7-3, with D possibly TRBD1 on 5 matching bases. Germline V CDR1 and CDR2: SGHTA, FQGTGA. Trimming removed 5 bases from V and 1 base from J, with 8 bases in between. The length of the CDR3 is 13 residues. Written as DNA, the CDR3 is TGTGCCAGCAGCCCAGGGTCCCAAGAGACCCAGTACTTC. It specifies CASSPGSQETQYF.

The chain carries TRBV4-1 and TRBJ2-7; no reliable D call. CDR3 length equals 16 residues. The germline V gene encodes CDR1 MGHRA and CDR2 YSYEKL. V shed 0 bases and J shed 1 base, with 13 bases lying between them. The CDR3, as DNA: TGCGCCAGCAGCCAAGATTGGGCAGAGCTGTCCTACGAGCAGTACTTC. Amino acid sequence: CASSQDWAELSYEQYF.

With regard to this clone: The identical CDR3 is also encoded by other nucleotide sequences in the sample. The chain links TRBV28 to TRBJ2-3; D is undetermined. V lost 3 bases to trimming and J lost 2 bases, with 6 bases between them. The germline V gene has CDR1 MDHEN and CDR2 SYDVKM. The length of the CDR3 is 13 residues. CDR3 DNA: TGTGCCAGCAGTTTGGGGAACACAGATACGCAGTATTTT. It translates to CASSLGNTDTQYF.

This clone has a handful of counts. This chain links TRBV5-8 with TRBJ2-7, with D hard to call. Between the trimmed V and J ends, which lost 6 bases and 7 bases, there was a span of 8 bases. Germline V CDR1 and CDR2: SGHTS, YDEGEE. This CDR3 region has 10 residues. CDR3 sequence (DNA): TGTGCCAGCACCACAAAGGAGCAGTACTTC. Protein: CASTTKEQYF.

This CDR3 is CSVGGRDGGYGYTF. In DNA, the CDR3 is TGCAGCGTTGGTGGGCGGGACGGGGGCTATGGCTACACCTTC. The V and J genes are TRBV29-1 and TRBJ1-2, with D perhaps TRBD1 (5 bases). There are 14 residues in the CDR3. Trimming cost V 4 bases and J 4 bases, with 16 bases left between them. Germline V gene sequence: CDR1 SQVTM, CDR2 ANQGSEA.

This sequence joins TRBV27 and TRBJ1-4, with TRBD1 as a possible D gene (5 bases). V was cut by 7 bases and J by 3 bases, with 21 bases left in between. CDR1 is MNHEY, CDR2 SMNVEV, per germline (reference sequence). CDR3 length equals 17 residues. The CDR3 sequence: CASTLLGIGGPNEKLFF. DNA for the CDR3: TGTGCCAGCACCCTTTTGGGGATTGGGGGACCTAATGAAAAACTGTTTTTT.

J is TRBJ1-1 and V is TRBV3-1 (or the pseudogene TRBV3-2); TRBD1 is a possible D gene (6 bases). Germline CDR1 is LGHDT and CDR2 is YNNKEL (reference sequence). CDR3 size: 16 residues. V dropped 2 bases and J dropped 7 bases, with 20 bases sitting between them. This CDR3 is CASSQQTTTGLGEAFF. The CDR3 DNA reads as TGTGCCAGCAGCCAACAGACTACTACAGGGCTGGGTGAAGCTTTCTTT.

J is TRBJ2-7 and V is TRBV9, with D perhaps assigned TRBD1 or TRBD2 (5 bases each). Germline V CDR1 and CDR2: SGDLS, YYNGEE. V was shortened by 4 bases and J by 0 bases, with 14 bases between the two germline ends. CDR3 size: 15 residues. CDR3 amino acids: CASSLSGTNSYEQYF. The DNA of the CDR3 is TGTGCCAGCAGCCTATCCGGGACCAACTCCTACGAGCAGTACTTC. The variable domain in full, completed from reference TRBV9 and TRBJ2-7, reads DSGVTQTPKHLITATGQRVTLRCSPRSGDLSVYWYQQSLDQGLQFLIQYYNGEERAKGNILERFSAQQFPDLHSELNLSSLELGDSALYFCASSLSGTNSYEQYFGPGTRLTVT.

The chain links TRBV3-1 (or the pseudogene TRBV3-2) to TRBJ1-1, with D maybe TRBD1 (5 bases). The V gene's germline CDR1 is LGHDT and CDR2 YNNKEL (reference sequence). The V gene lost 2 bases and the J gene lost 1 base, with 17 bases spanning the gap. The CDR3 is made up of 17 amino acids. The CDR3 DNA follows: TGTGCCAGCAGCCAATCATGGGGGGGACCGAGGAACACTGAAGCTTTCTTT. Its protein is CASSQSWGGPRNTEAFF.

The chain combines TRBV18 with TRBJ2-7; 8 bases match TRBD1. With V trimmed by 5 bases and J by 0 bases, 15 bases remained unmatched. The CDR3 spans 18 residues. In germline, CDR1 is KGHSH, CDR2 LQKENI. The CDR3 bases are TGTGCCAGCTCAGGATGGCAACAGGGGGTTAAAACCTCCTACGAGCAGTACTTC. It specifies CASSGWQQGVKTSYEQYF.

Only one count was recorded for this clone. The chain employs TRBV7-9 and TRBJ2-1; 13 nucleotides match TRBD2. With 5 bases clipped from V and 6 bases from J, the junction kept 7 bases outside the gene matches. This CDR3 has 16 amino acids. Germline V gene data show CDR1 as SEHNR and CDR2 as FQNEAQ (reference sequence). The CDR3 DNA sequence: TGTGCCAGCAGCCCTACTAGCGGGAGGGATGGCAATGAGCAGTTCTTC. Translation: CASSPTSGRDGNEQFF.

V is TRBV12-3 or TRBV12-4 and J is TRBJ2-7, with D perhaps TRBD1 or TRBD2 (5 bases each). V dropped 9 bases and J dropped 1 base, with 13 bases sitting between them. The CDR3 runs 13 residues. CDR3 DNA sequence: TGTGCCAGTTCGGGACGAAGGTCCTACGAGCAGTACTTC. Its protein is CASSGRRSYEQYF.

The CDR3: CASSLVPAGDTQYF. The CDR3 DNA reads as TGTGCCAGCAGCTTGGTACCGGCGGGAGATACGCAGTATTTT. The chain is built from TRBV5-4 and TRBJ2-3; D perhaps matches TRBD2 (5 bases). This CDR3 spans 14 amino acids. The V gene lost 0 bases and the J gene lost 5 bases, with 10 bases spanning the gap. Looked up from germline, CDR1 is SGHNT and CDR2 is YYREEE (reference sequence).

This chain joins TRBV10-3 and TRBJ2-1; no clear D gene. V was trimmed by 8 bases and J by 0 bases, leaving 8 bases between them. CDR1 and CDR2 from the germline V gene are ENHRY and SYGVKD. The CDR3 runs 13 residues. CDR3 bases: TGTGCCATCGCGGAAGGCTCCTACAATGAGCAGTTCTTC. Encoded protein: CAIAEGSYNEQFF.

This chain uses TRBV23-1 with TRBJ1-5; a weak D match, TRBD1 (5 bases). TRBV23-1 is marked as an open reading frame, function uncertain. The V end was cut by 1 base, the J end by 1 base, with 11 bases between. The CDR3 is 16 amino acids. As DNA, the CDR3 is TGCGCCAGCAGTCAATGGGGCCGCGGGAGCAATCAGCCCCAGCATTTT. Its protein product is CASSQWGRGSNQPQHF.